This T cell receptor beta chain was sequenced for a study of shared clonotypes between healthy human individuals. The V segment lost 4 bases and the J segment 6 bases; nucleotides outside the gene matches: 3. The CDR3 covers 13 residues. The germline gives CDR1 SGHRS, CDR2 YFSETQ. Assay used: immunoSEQ multiplex PCR; TCRdb lists only in-frame clones, some missing. The sample lists hundreds of thousands of clones, approximately 71% seen once, with around 13% in the top ten. Sequenced sample: PBMCs. This TCR derives from a woman aged 40 to 55 in good health. Some clones in this sample may be carry-over from other donors' samples. This sequence joins TRBV5-1 and TRBJ1-5; 8 nucleotides match TRBD1. CDR3 bases: TGCGCCAGCAGCGGTACAGGGGGTCAGCCCCAGCATTTT. Translation: CASSGTGGQPQHF.